This is a list of T cell receptor beta chains from one sample in a study of blood T cell repertoires in COVID-19. Sequencing used immunoSEQ multiplex PCR; TCRdb keeps in-frame clones, though not all of them. There are almost 300,000 clones in the sample; around nine tenths occur only once, and 1.3% lies in the top ten. The material sequenced was peripheral blood. The receptors were gathered from a man in his 70s with acute or convalescent COVID-19. CDR3s include the opening cysteine and the closing phenylalanine or tryptophan. The D gene is left open where the match is weak. Only some rows state a clone size, as once, few, many or a class for expanded clones.

j_call clone_size v_call d_call cdr3_nt cdr3_aa
TRBJ1-2 NA TRBV2 NA TGTGCCAGCAAGGAGGAGTATGGCTACACCTTC CASKEEYGYTF
TRBJ1-6 NA TRBV9 TRBD1 TGTGCCAGCAGCGTAGAGGGACAGGGTCATTCACCCCTCCACTTT CASSVEGQGHSPLHF
TRBJ2-7 NA TRBV19 NA TGTGCCACCAGTATCCCTGTTGGCGGAACTCTTTACGAGCAGTACTTC CATSIPVGGTLYEQYF
TRBJ1-5 NA TRBV19 NA TGTGCCAGTAGTATAACTGAAGCTTATCAGCCCCAGCATTTT CASSITEAYQPQHF
TRBJ2-1 NA TRBV7-2 TRBD2 TGTGCCAGCAGCTTGGGACTAGCGGGGAGTGAGCAGTTCTTC CASSLGLAGSEQFF
TRBJ1-4 NA TRBV28 NA TGTGCCAGCAGTCCGGGGGGCAGGCTCAATGAAAAACTGTTTTTT CASSPGGRLNEKLFF
TRBJ1-1 NA TRBV9 NA TGTGCCAGCAGCTCACAGGGTTCCACTGAAGCTTTCTTT CASSSQGSTEAFF
TRBJ1-6 NA TRBV9 TRBD1 TGTGCCAGCAGCCCCTCGGGGGACAGGGGTTCACCCCTCCACTTT CASSPSGDRGSPLHF
TRBJ1-3 NA TRBV9 TRBD1 TGTGCCAGCAGCGTAGGGGACAGAGGAAACACCATATATTTT CASSVGDRGNTIYF
TRBJ1-5 NA TRBV7-9 NA TGTGCCAGCAGCTTAGGTATAGGAGACAATCAGCCCCAGCATTTT CASSLGIGDNQPQHF
TRBJ2-2 NA TRBV15 NA TGTGCCACCTCCGGGACACTGGACACCGGGGAGCTGTTTTTT CATSGTLDTGELFF
TRBJ2-7 NA TRBV28 TRBD2 TGTGCCAGCAGTGGGACTAGCGGGCCCGACCCTCCATACGAGCAGTACTTC CASSGTSGPDPPYEQYF
TRBJ1-3 NA TRBV29-1 NA TGCAGCGTTTTGTACAGCTCTGGAAACACCATATATTTT CSVLYSSGNTIYF
TRBJ2-3 once TRBV21-1 NA TGTGCCAGCAGCAATAGACTAGCGCTGCACACAGATACGCAGTATTTT CASSNRLALHTDTQYF
TRBJ2-7 NA TRBV2 TRBD2 TGTGCCAGCAAGGGACTACAATACGAGCAGTACTTC CASKGLQYEQYF
TRBJ1-5 NA TRBV21-1 NA TGTGCCAGCAGCAAAGATCTGGACAGGGAAGAGGATCAGCCCCAGCATTTT CASSKDLDREEDQPQHF
TRBJ2-1 NA TRBV24-1 TRBD2 TGTGCCACCAGCCAGGGACTAGCGGTAGGGAATGAGCAGTTCTTC CATSQGLAVGNEQFF
TRBJ2-7 NA TRBV7-2 TRBD2 TGTGCCAGCAGCTTTAGCTGGACTAGCGGGGTTCCCTACGAGCAGTACTTC CASSFSWTSGVPYEQYF
TRBJ2-1 NA TRBV9 TRBD2 TGTGCCAGCAGCCCGCCCTTCCTCGGGAGGGCTTACAATGAGCAGTTCTTC CASSPPFLGRAYNEQFF
TRBJ2-5 few TRBV6-6 TRBD2 TGTGCCAGCAGTTCTAGCGGAGCCCAAGAGACCCAGTACTTC CASSSSGAQETQYF
TRBJ1-2 NA TRBV4-3 NA TGCGCCAGCAGCCACTCCCGACAGACGAACTATGGCTACACCTTC CASSHSRQTNYGYTF
TRBJ2-7 NA TRBV6-1 TRBD1 TGTGCCAGCAGTGAGCCCGGGACAGGGTCATACGAGCAGTACTTC CASSEPGTGSYEQYF
TRBJ1-2 NA TRBV2 NA TGTGCCAGCAGAGGGCAGGGCCTCTATGGCTACACCTTC CASRGQGLYGYTF